The 15 T cell receptor beta chains listed next were all sequenced from one sample in a study of regulatory T cells in long-lasting Graves disease. According to the study, TCR beta libraries were built with iRepertoire HTBI primers and CDR3-region Arm-PCR. TCRdb fed the multiplex PCR reads into MiXCR, producing one record per CDR3 protein. Of 200,000 to 250,000 distinct CDR3 sequences in the sample, 15% to 20% were seen once. Time point in this sample: newly diagnosed GD, antithyroid drugs for less than 3 months. Extracted RNA from PBMCs served as the source of the TCR library. The sample was also linked to a second study, of T cells in Graves' hyperthyroidism and ophthalmopathy.

The sample was peripheral blood mononuclear cells (PBMCs), taken at new diagnosis, from a patient treated with antithyroid drugs. The receptors were sampled from a woman in her 30s with Graves disease.

This clonotype came up many times. This rearrangement joins TRBV11-2 to TRBJ2-4; TRBD2 matches 11 bases. The V gene's germline CDR1 is SGHAT and CDR2 FQNNGV. The V gene end was trimmed by 4 bases and the J gene end by 3 bases; junction bases not matched to a gene: 11. The CDR3 totals 18 residues. The CDR3 loop is CASSSIISGGASKNIQYF. CDR3 nucleotides: TGTGCCAGCAGCTCGATAATTAGCGGGGGGGCCAGCAAAAACATTCAGTACTTC.

Many counts were recorded for this clonotype. The rearrangement uses TRBV6-1 and TRBJ2-2; 12 bases align to TRBD2. The germline V gene encodes CDR1 MNHNS and CDR2 SASEGT. The CDR3 consists of 16 residues. V gave up 7 bases and J gave up 3 bases; unmatched junction bases: 6. CDR3 sequence (DNA): TGTGCCAGCAACCCTAGCGGGAGGGCCTACACCGGGGAGCTGTTTTTT. This translates into CASNPSGRAYTGELFF.

As to this clonotype: A read error may be the cause here, since a much bigger clone is one base away. The chain has TRBV20-1 and TRBJ1-4; no definite D call. The CDR3 consists of 16 residues. CDR1 and CDR2 (germline): DFQATT, SNEGSKA (reference sequence). In DNA, the CDR3 is TGCAGTGCTAGGAGCCGAATTTCACGGACTAGTGAAAAACTGTTTTTT. Its protein product is CSARSRISRTSEKLFF.

This clonotype has at least ten counts. The chain couples TRBV19 to TRBJ2-1, with D uncertain. CDR3 length: 14 amino acids. V shed 8 bases and J shed 7 bases, with 18 bases lying between them. In germline, CDR1 is LNHDA, CDR2 SQIVND (reference sequence). The CDR3 coding sequence is TGTGCCAGTCGCCCCAGGACCAGTGCGAATGAGCAGTTCTTC. Its translation is CASRPRTSANEQFF. The full variable domain, rest sourced from reference TRBV19 and TRBJ2-1, is DGGITQSPKYLFRKEGQNVTLSCEQNLNHDAMYWYRQDPGQGLRLIYYSQIVNDFQKGDIAEGYSVSREKKESFPLTVTSAQKNPTAFYLCASRPRTSANEQFFGPGTRLTVL.

The sample holds many counts of this clonotype. The chain couples TRBV19 to TRBJ2-1; TRBD1 or TRBD2 may be the D gene (5 bases each). V lost 11 bases and J 6 bases, leaving 17 bases between the germline ends. Germline CDR1 LNHDA, CDR2 SQIVND (reference sequence). The CDR3 covers 13 residues. The CDR3 reads CACRGAAGNEQFF. In nucleotides, the CDR3 is TGTGCCTGCCGAGGGGCCGCGGGCAATGAGCAGTTCTTC.

The sample holds a few counts of this clonotype. A much larger clonotype is one base distant, so this may be a read error. The chain combines TRBV28 with TRBJ1-2; no clear D. Looked up from germline, CDR1 is MDHEN and CDR2 is SYDVKM. Trimming pared 5 bases from V and 2 bases from J, leaving 15 bases between. This CDR3 spans 15 amino acids. The CDR3 nucleotides are TGTGCCAGCAGTCTAGAGTGGACGGGAAACTATGGCTACACCTTC. Protein product: CASSLEWTGNYGYTF.

This clonotype has ten or more counts. The chain combines TRBV30 with TRBJ1-2; a possible D gene is TRBD1 (6 bases). Germline CDR1 and CDR2: GTSNPN and SVGIG (reference sequence). The CDR3 extends over 14 amino acids. V was clipped by 5 bases and J by 7 bases, with 20 bases between them. CDR3 coding DNA: TGTGCCTGGTTCATTATAACAGGGTCGGCTGGCTACACCTTC. Translation gives CAWFIITGSAGYTF.

There are many counts of this clonotype. The chain uses TRBV6-1 and TRBJ1-1; D is perhaps TRBD1 (5 bases). Between the trimmed V and J ends, which lost 0 bases and 11 bases, there was a span of 16 bases. The CDR3 consists of 14 residues. CDR1 is MNHNS and CDR2 is SASEGT in the germline V gene. Written as DNA, the CDR3 is TGTGCCAGCAGTGAAGCCTGGGGCCGGGTGGGCGCTTTCTTT. As protein: CASSEAWGRVGAFF.

The sample holds many counts of this clonotype. The rearrangement uses TRBV20-1 and TRBJ1-2, with TRBD1 matching 8 bases. Germline CDR1 DFQATT, CDR2 SNEGSKA (reference sequence). The J segment lost 4 bases and the V segment lost 2 bases, leaving 6 bases of the junction unmatched. The CDR3 length is 14 residues. CDR3 amino acids: CSARSQGAVYGYTF. CDR3 DNA sequence: TGCAGTGCTAGATCGCAGGGGGCCGTCTATGGCTACACCTTC.

This clonotype was counted ten times or more. Here the CDR3 reads CASSIDRYEQYF. DNA of the CDR3: TGTGCCAGCAGCATCGACAGGTACGAGCAGTACTTC. The chain employs TRBV7-9 and TRBJ2-7, with a possible D match to TRBD1 (6 bases). V was clipped by 5 bases and J by 4 bases, with 9 bases between them. Germline assignment: CDR1 SEHNR and CDR2 FQNEAQ (reference sequence). The CDR3 has 12 amino acids.

This clonotype was detected ten times or more. The rearrangement joins TRBV30 to TRBJ2-5; 14 bases agree with TRBD2. This CDR3 spans 15 amino acids. Germline CDR1 is GTSNPN and CDR2 is SVGIG (reference sequence). Trimming removed 7 bases from V and 4 bases from J; junction bases left unmatched: 8. The CDR3 loop reads CASSPGLAGAETQYF. The CDR3, as DNA: TGTGCCTCCTCTCCGGGACTAGCGGGAGCAGAGACCCAGTACTTC.

Comments on this clonotype: A read error is possible here, since a much larger clone lies one base away. The V gene is TRBV19, the J gene TRBJ2-2; 8 bases match TRBD2. Germline V lookup: CDR1 LNHDA, CDR2 SQIVND (reference sequence). The CDR3 sequence is 16 residues long. The CDR3 protein is CARSTGLASNTGELFF. DNA of the CDR3: TGTGCCCGTAGTACCGGACTAGCCTCGAACACCGGGGAGCTGTTTTTT.

This clonotype occurred many times. This rearrangement joins TRBV6-2 or TRBV6-3 to TRBJ1-1; D is unresolved. This CDR3 is built from 13 residues. The germline gives CDR1 MNHEY, CDR2 SVGEGT. The ends were cut back, 2 bases at V and 8 bases at J, with 12 bases in the middle. CDR3: CASSYGSGGEAFF. CDR3 nucleotide sequence: TGTGCCAGCAGTTACGGCTCGGGTGGGGAAGCTTTCTTT.

The sample holds many counts of this clonotype. The chain recombines TRBV20-1 with TRBJ2-7, with 8 bases matching TRBD1. After removal of 3 bases from V and 6 bases from J, the junction contained 16 bases not matched to a gene. CDR1 is DFQATT, CDR2 SNEGSKA, per germline (reference sequence). This CDR3 is 16 amino acids long. For the CDR3, the DNA is TGCAGTGCTAGGTTTGGTAATCAGGGGGCGAAGGGCGAGCAGTACTTC. As protein: CSARFGNQGAKGEQYF.

This clonotype was detected many times. The chain joins TRBV2 to TRBJ2-1; 7 positions agree with TRBD2. Germline CDR1 and CDR2: SNHLY and FYNNEI. This CDR3 has 15 amino acids. Unmatched junction bases numbered 12, after V lost 4 bases and J lost 9 bases. The CDR3 is CASSGGGRFFSEQFF. DNA of the CDR3: TGTGCCAGCAGTGGGGGGGGTCGTTTTTTCTCTGAGCAGTTCTTC.